The 21 T cell receptor beta chains reported below all come from one sample, sequenced in a study of blood T cells in healthy people across ages. Using a J-beta primer mix together with a sample-barcoded 5' primer, a second PCR was run for about 6 to 11 cycles. TCRdb re-derived calls from the 5' RACE reads in MiXCR, one entry per CDR3 protein. The table lists hundreds of thousands of distinct CDR3 sequences, roughly 34% of them singletons. The specimen was blood. The receptors come from a man between 18 and 29 years old in good health.

This clonotype was counted ten times or more. The V and J genes are TRBV12-3 or TRBV12-4 and TRBJ2-5; no reliable D call. This CDR3 comprises 14 residues. Trimming removed 6 bases at V and 11 bases at J, with 22 bases between. The CDR3 DNA reads as TGTGCCAGCAGCCCAAGTGGGTCAACCAATGAGCAGTACTTC. This codes for CASSPSGSTNEQYF.

V gene TRBV6-1 combines with J gene TRBJ2-7; a weak D match, TRBD2 (5 bases). The CDR3 runs 12 residues. Trimming left V 2 bases short and J 4 bases short, with 6 bases between. CDR1 is MNHNS and CDR2 is SASEGT in the germline V gene. Here the CDR3 DNA reads TGTGCCAGCAGTGAACCGGGATACGAGCAGTACTTC. It encodes CASSEPGYEQYF.

This clonotype was detected a few times. The J gene is TRBJ2-1, the V gene TRBV12-3 or TRBV12-4, with 7 bases that match TRBD2. The CDR3 spans 13 residues. The ends lost 4 bases at V and 10 bases at J; junction bases unmatched: 7. CDR3 in amino acids: CASSWGGPREQFF. Written as DNA, the CDR3 is TGTGCCAGCAGTTGGGGGGGTCCGAGGGAGCAGTTCTTC.

The chain joins TRBV5-5 to TRBJ2-2, with a possible D match to TRBD1 (5 bases). This CDR3 comprises 17 residues. Germline lookup yields CDR1 SGHKS and CDR2 YYEKEE (reference sequence). Trimming pared 1 base from V and 2 bases from J, leaving 15 bases between. The CDR3 protein is CASSLRVRTPNTGELFF. DNA of the CDR3: TGTGCCAGCAGCTTGAGGGTCCGGACACCCAACACCGGGGAGCTGTTTTTT.

The chain combines TRBV20-1 with TRBJ2-1, with 9 bases fitting TRBD2. CDR1 is DFQATT, CDR2 SNEGSKA, per germline (reference sequence). The CDR3 extends over 16 amino acids. Trimming took 0 bases from V and 4 from J; bases not matched to a gene: 7. The CDR3 DNA reads TGCAGTGCTAGAGATCTAGCTAGCGGGGCTTACAATGAGCAGTTCTTC. As protein: CSARDLASGAYNEQFF.

This clonotype was detected only a few times. The chain uses TRBV25-1 and TRBJ1-1, with D uncertain. This CDR3 has 12 amino acids. V dropped 5 bases and J dropped 5 bases, with 9 bases sitting between them. CDR1 is MGHDK, CDR2 SYGVNS, per germline. The DNA of the CDR3 is TGTGCCAGCAGTTCCCATGGGACTGAAGCTTTCTTT. This encodes CASSSHGTEAFF.

This clonotype was detected a few times. V and J are TRBV10-3 and TRBJ1-2, with D perhaps matching TRBD1 (5 bases). Germline CDR1 and CDR2: ENHRY and SYGVKD. Trimming left V 6 bases short and J 1 base short, with 6 bases between. This CDR3 is built from 12 residues. The CDR3: CAIRQGNYGYTF. The DNA for the CDR3 is TGTGCCATCAGGCAGGGTAACTATGGCTACACCTTC.

The chain links TRBV10-3 to TRBJ2-1; D assignment may be TRBD1 or TRBD2 (7 bases each). Trimming removed 7 bases at V and 9 bases at J, with 13 bases between. The CDR3 is made up of 12 amino acids. CDR1 is ENHRY, CDR2 SYGVKD, per germline. The CDR3: CAIKGGGGEQFF. CDR3 DNA: TGTGCCATCAAAGGGGGCGGGGGTGAGCAGTTCTTC.

This clonotype was detected a few times. This chain links TRBV20-1 with TRBJ2-7; possibly TRBD1 for D (6 bases). This CDR3 contains 14 residues. Germline V gives CDR1 DFQATT, CDR2 SNEGSKA (reference sequence). Trimming removed 6 bases from V and 2 bases from J, with 17 bases in between. CDR3 loop: CSATPVGTTYEQYF. The DNA for the CDR3 is TGCAGTGCCACCCCGGTTGGGACAACCTACGAGCAGTACTTC.

V gene TRBV10-3 combines with J gene TRBJ1-1; tentative D call: TRBD1 (6 bases). Germline V gives CDR1 ENHRY, CDR2 SYGVKD. This CDR3 has 13 residues. Trimming left V 8 bases short and J 3 bases short, with 13 bases between. CDR3 nucleotides: TGTGCCATCTTCCGGAACAGGGACACTGAAGCTTTCTTT. Amino acids: CAIFRNRDTEAFF.

The V call is TRBV30, the J call TRBJ1-2, with TRBD1 matching 9 bases. The germline CDR1 and CDR2 sequences are GTSNPN and SVGIG (reference sequence). The CDR3 sequence is 13 residues long. The junction had 2 bases not matched to a gene; V was cut back by 4 bases and J by 2 bases. CDR3 sequence (DNA): TGTGCCTGGAAGGGACAGGGAAACTATGGCTACACCTTC. As protein: CAWKGQGNYGYTF.

The rearrangement links TRBV2 to TRBJ2-1, with a tentative D call TRBD2 (5 bases). CDR1 is SNHLY, CDR2 FYNNEI, per germline. The CDR3 sequence is 15 residues long. Trimming stripped 7 bases from V and 0 bases from J, with 13 bases between. The CDR3: CASNLLGSSYNEQFF. In DNA form, the CDR3 reads TGTGCCAGCAACCTACTAGGGAGCTCCTACAATGAGCAGTTCTTC.

The rearrangement links TRBV20-1 to TRBJ2-7; 9 bases match TRBD1. CDR1 is DFQATT and CDR2 is SNEGSKA in the germline V gene (reference sequence). The CDR3 loop spans 14 amino acids. With 3 bases clipped from V and 5 bases from J, the junction kept 8 bases outside the gene matches. The CDR3 sequence: CSARFGTGSNEQYF. CDR3 DNA sequence: TGCAGTGCTAGGTTTGGGACAGGGTCAAACGAGCAGTACTTC.

The V and J genes are TRBV7-9 and TRBJ1-2; D gene unclear. Germline V lookup: CDR1 SEHNR, CDR2 FQNEAQ (reference sequence). The CDR3 extends over 12 amino acids. Trimming shortened V by 5 bases and J by 8 bases, and 12 bases separated the two germline ends. The DNA for the CDR3 is TGTGCCAGCAGCCCCGACGAATACGGCTACACCTTC. It is translated as CASSPDEYGYTF.

This clonotype has ten or more counts. V gene TRBV12-3 or TRBV12-4 combines with J gene TRBJ1-1; no definite D call. Trimming took off 7 bases at V and 11 bases at J, with 17 bases between the two ends. The CDR3 covers 12 residues. The CDR3 reads CASTARAGSAFF. Here the CDR3 DNA reads TGTGCCAGCACTGCTCGGGCGGGTTCGGCTTTCTTT.

This chain uses TRBV20-1 with TRBJ2-7, with unresolved D. The germline CDR1 and CDR2 sequences are DFQATT and SNEGSKA (reference sequence). V was pared by 0 bases and J by 3 bases, with 15 bases between. The CDR3 sequence is 15 residues long. CDR3 sequence: CSARDKRGRIYEQYF. The CDR3 nucleotides are TGCAGTGCTAGAGATAAACGCGGCCGAATCTACGAGCAGTACTTC.

The chain has TRBV5-6 and TRBJ2-6, with a possible D match to TRBD1 (5 bases). Germline CDR1 is SGHDT and CDR2 is YYEEEE. V shed 4 bases and J shed 0 bases, with 20 bases lying between them. The CDR3 is 19 amino acids. The CDR3 region has the DNA TGTGCCAGCAGCGAGGTAAGACAGAGAAGTTCCTCTGGGGCCAACGTCCTGACTTTC. Residues: CASSEVRQRSSSGANVLTF.

The chain uses TRBV29-1 and TRBJ2-1; 8 bases line up with TRBD2. The length of the CDR3 is 12 residues. Germline CDR1 reads SQVTM; CDR2 reads ANQGSEA. Germline trimming cut 0 bases from V and 10 bases from J; bases unmatched to any gene: 2. Here the CDR3 reads CSVEDRGGEQFF. CDR3 bases: TGCAGCGTTGAAGATCGCGGGGGGGAGCAGTTCTTC.

The V and J genes are TRBV5-1 and TRBJ2-1; 7 bases align to TRBD1. The CDR3 has 15 amino acids. The V segment lost 4 bases and the J segment 9 bases; nucleotides outside the gene matches: 13. CDR1 is SGHRS and CDR2 is YFSETQ in the germline V gene. DNA of the CDR3: TGCGCCAGCAGCGGGGACAGCCCACCTCGCGGTGAGCAGTTCTTC. Amino acids: CASSGDSPPRGEQFF.

The count of this clonotype is one. The chain links TRBV2 to TRBJ2-3; no firm D call. V lost 6 bases, J lost 2 bases, and 12 bases lay in between. The CDR3 is made up of 14 amino acids. The V gene's germline CDR1 is SNHLY and CDR2 FYNNEI. The CDR3 DNA follows: TGTGCCAGCAGCCCTATTCGGCCCACAGATACGCAGTATTTT. Translating gives CASSPIRPTDTQYF.

Only a few counts were recorded for this clonotype. The CDR3 protein is CASSPGQPQRGYTF. The CDR3 DNA follows: TGCGCCAGCAGCCCGGGACAGCCCCAGAGGGGCTACACCTTC. V and J are TRBV5-1 and TRBJ1-2; TRBD1 aligns across 7 bases. Unmatched junction bases numbered 11, after V lost 4 bases and J lost 8 bases. Germline lookup yields CDR1 SGHRS and CDR2 YFSETQ. This CDR3 has 14 residues.